This TCR beta chain was recorded in a study of regulatory T cells in long-lasting Graves disease. General study findings and limits: TRBV28, TRBJ1-2 and TRBJ2-5 were favored in persistent disease. Limited samples may have lowered accuracy. Persistent patients shared more public clonotypes (2,741) than newly diagnosed patients (approximately 960).

Documented time point: persistent/refractory GD, antithyroid drugs over 5 years with positive TRAb. Construction of the TCR library relied on RNA isolated from PBMCs. The CDR3 loop spans 12 amino acids. V dropped 3 bases and J dropped 11 bases, with 11 bases sitting between them. Germline-derived CDR1 and CDR2 are ENHRY and SYGVKD. Researchers made TCR beta libraries by using iRepertoire HTBI primers and running Arm-PCR on CDR3 regions. TCRdb processed the multiplex PCR reads anew with MiXCR; each CDR3 protein has one entry. The repertoire holds hundreds of thousands of distinct CDR3 sequences, with 21% as singletons. Turning to this clonotype: Its antigen is unknown.

The gene calls are TRBV10-3 and TRBJ2-1; no reliable D call. This receptor was taken from a female donor with Graves disease. The material was peripheral blood mononuclear cells (PBMCs), obtained when the disease was refractory, from a patient treated with antithyroid drugs. The CDR3 nucleotides are TGTGCCATCAGTGATGAGACAACACAGCAGTTCTTC. Its protein product is CAISDETTQQFF.